This T cell receptor (beta chain) was sequenced during a study of graft-versus-host responses after intestinal transplantation. Of note for this clone: Antigen unknown.

Some clones are missing from TCRdb's copy, which holds only in-frame ones; the method was immunoSEQ multiplex PCR. Of roughly 89,000 clones listed, about 93% are singletons. Germline CDR1 and CDR2: WSHSY and SAAADI. The CDR3 is 13 amino acids. The V end lost 5 bases, the J end lost 3 bases, and 8 bases lay between the germline ends. The chain combines TRBV10-2 with TRBJ1-5; D is ambiguous. The source is a human donor who received an intestinal transplant. Source: unstimulated CD4+ T cells sorted from spleen or lymph node cells, taken before intestinal transplant. The CDR3 DNA reads TGCGCCAGCAGTTTAACAGACAATCAGCCCCAGCATTTT. Amino acids: CASSLTDNQPQHF.